This T cell receptor (beta chain) was observed in a study of cytomegalovirus exposure and HLA in healthy donors. Every donor was a healthy person donating bone marrow. General study points: For most TCR sequences rarity was the rule, although some public TCRs occurred in many donors. Researchers counted about 150 TCR beta chains as cytomegalovirus-associated. Productive status was seen about 87% or about 30% of the time for most TCR beta V segments in an earlier analysis.

The CDR3 has 16 amino acids. Trimming stripped 5 bases from V and 5 bases from J, with 18 bases between. CDR1 SGHVS and CDR2 FQNEAQ come from the germline V gene. The PCR contained 60 Vbeta and 13 Jbeta primers. Sequencing was performed with immunoSEQ multiplex PCR; in TCRdb, only in-frame clones are kept and a portion is missing. Of some 150,000 clones in the sample, approximately 80% were seen once. A note on this clone: Its antigen is undetermined.

The chain carries TRBV7-8 and TRBJ1-4; D is unclear. Sequenced input: PBMCs. The TCR sequence derives from a man younger than 30 in good health and CMV-seropositive. The CDR3 here is CASSLREATVNEKLFF. The CDR3 region has the DNA TGTGCCAGCAGCCTTAGGGAGGCGACCGTAAATGAAAAACTGTTTTTT.